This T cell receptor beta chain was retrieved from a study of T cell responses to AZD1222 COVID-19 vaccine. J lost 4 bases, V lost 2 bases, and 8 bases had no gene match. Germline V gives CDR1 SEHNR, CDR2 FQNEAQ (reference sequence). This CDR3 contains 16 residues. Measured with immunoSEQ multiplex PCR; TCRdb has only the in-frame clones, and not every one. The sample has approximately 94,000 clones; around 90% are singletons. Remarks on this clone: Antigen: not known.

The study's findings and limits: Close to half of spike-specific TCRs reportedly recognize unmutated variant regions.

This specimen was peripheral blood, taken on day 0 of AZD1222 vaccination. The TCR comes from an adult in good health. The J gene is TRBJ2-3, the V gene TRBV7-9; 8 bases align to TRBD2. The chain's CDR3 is CASSLWVSGTPDTQYF. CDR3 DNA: TGTGCCAGCAGCTTATGGGTTAGCGGGACCCCAGATACGCAGTATTTT. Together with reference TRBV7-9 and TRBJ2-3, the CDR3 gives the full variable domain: DTGVSQNPRHKITKRGQNVTFRCDPISEHNRLYWYRQTLGQGPEFLTYFQNEAQLEKSRLLSDRFSAERPKGSFSTLEIQRTEQGDSAMYLCASSLWVSGTPDTQYFGPGTRLTVL.